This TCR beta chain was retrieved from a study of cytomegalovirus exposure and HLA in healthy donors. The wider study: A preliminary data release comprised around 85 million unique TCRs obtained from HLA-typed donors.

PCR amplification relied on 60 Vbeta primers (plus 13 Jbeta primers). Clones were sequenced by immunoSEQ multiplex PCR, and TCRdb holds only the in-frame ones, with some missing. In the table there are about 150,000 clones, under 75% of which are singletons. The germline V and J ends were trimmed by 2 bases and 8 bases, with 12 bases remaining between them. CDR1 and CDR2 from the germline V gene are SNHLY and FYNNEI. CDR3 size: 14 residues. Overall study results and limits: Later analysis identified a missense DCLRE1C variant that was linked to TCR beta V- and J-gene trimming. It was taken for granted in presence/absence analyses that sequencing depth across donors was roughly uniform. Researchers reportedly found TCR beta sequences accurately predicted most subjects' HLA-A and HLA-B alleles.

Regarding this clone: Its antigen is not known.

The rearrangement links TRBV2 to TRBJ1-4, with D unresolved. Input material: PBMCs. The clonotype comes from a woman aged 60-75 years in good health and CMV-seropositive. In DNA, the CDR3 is TGTGCCAGCAGTGAAAACCTTGGAGGAGAAAAACTGTTTTTT. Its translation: CASSENLGGEKLFF.